This T cell receptor (beta chain) derives from a study of control samples from healthy donors and cancer patients. Sequenced by immunoSEQ multiplex PCR; TCRdb stores in-frame clones only, minus some. There are about 120,000 clones in the sample; more than 70% occur only once, and almost 40% lies in the top ten. The CDR3 loop spans 14 amino acids. V was trimmed by 5 bases and J by 7 bases, leaving 17 bases between them. The germline CDR1 and CDR2 sequences are WSHSY and SAAADI. The chain employs TRBV10-2 and TRBJ1-2; tentative D call: TRBD1 (6 bases). The TCR originated in a man aged 45-60 years in good health. Sequenced sample: blood. The CDR3 is CASSHWDNRSGYTF. DNA of the CDR3: TGCGCCAGCAGTCATTGGGACAATCGCTCTGGCTACACCTTC.